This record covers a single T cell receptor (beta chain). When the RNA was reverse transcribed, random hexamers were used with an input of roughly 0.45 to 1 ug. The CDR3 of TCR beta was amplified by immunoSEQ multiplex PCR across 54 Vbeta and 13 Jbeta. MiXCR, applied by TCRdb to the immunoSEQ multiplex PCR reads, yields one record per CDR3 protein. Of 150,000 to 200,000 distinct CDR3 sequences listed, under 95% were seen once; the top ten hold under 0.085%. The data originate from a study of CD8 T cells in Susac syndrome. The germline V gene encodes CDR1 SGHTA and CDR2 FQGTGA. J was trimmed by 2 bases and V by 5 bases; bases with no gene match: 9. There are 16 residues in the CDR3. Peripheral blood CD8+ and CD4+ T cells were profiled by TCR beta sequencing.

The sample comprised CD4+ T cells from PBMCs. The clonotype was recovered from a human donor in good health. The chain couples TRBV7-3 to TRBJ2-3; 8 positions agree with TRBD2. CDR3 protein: CASSPGGSGVTDTQYF. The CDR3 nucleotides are TGTGCCAGCAGCCCCGGCGGTAGCGGGGTCACAGATACGCAGTATTTT.